A selection of T cell receptor beta chains follows, all from one sample in a study of blood T cell repertoires in COVID-19. TCRdb's copy holds only in-frame clones and misses some; the assay was immunoSEQ multiplex PCR. The sample consists of about 120,000 clones, around 85% of them appearing once. Source material: peripheral blood. These receptors were obtained from a man aged 60 to 75 with acute or convalescent COVID-19. CDR3s include the opening cysteine and the closing phenylalanine or tryptophan. The D gene is left open where the match is weak. Only some rows state a clone size, as once, few, many or a class for expanded clones.

j_call v_call clone_size cdr3_length d_call cdr3_aa cdr3_nt
TRBJ1-1 TRBV13 NA 15 NA CASSSRQTANTEAFF TGTGCCAGCAGCTCAAGACAGACTGCGAACACTGAAGCTTTCTTT
TRBJ1-1 TRBV6-4 NA 14 NA CASSESFGNTEAFF TGTGCCAGCAGTGAAAGCTTCGGGAACACTGAAGCTTTCTTT
TRBJ1-1 TRBV7-9 few 14 NA CASSREFLSTEAFF TGTGCCAGCAGCCGGGAGTTTTTGAGCACTGAAGCTTTCTTT
TRBJ1-2 TRBV19 NA 12 NA CASSAGLSLYTF TGTGCCAGTAGCGCGGGGCTAAGTCTCTACACCTTC
TRBJ2-3 TRBV24-1 NA 16 TRBD2 CATSELAGGSTDTQYF TGTGCCACCAGTGAGTTAGCGGGAGGGAGCACAGATACGCAGTATTTT
TRBJ2-2 TRBV29-1 NA 13 NA CSVGIQAAGELFF TGCAGCGTTGGGATACAGGCAGCCGGGGAGCTGTTTTTT
TRBJ2-1 TRBV5-4 NA 14 NA CASSLRGIVNEQFF TGTGCCAGCAGCTTGAGGGGGATAGTCAATGAGCAGTTCTTC
TRBJ1-1 TRBV30 NA 13 NA CAWSQGPNTEAFF TGTGCCTGGAGTCAGGGCCCGAACACTGAAGCTTTCTTT
TRBJ2-7 TRBV29-1 NA 14 NA CSVTRDISTYEQYF TGCAGCGTGACCCGGGACATAAGCACCTACGAGCAGTACTTC
TRBJ1-1 TRBV4-3 NA 15 NA CASSQVAGGYTEAFF TGCGCCAGCAGCCAAGTTGCGGGGGGGTACACTGAAGCTTTCTTT
TRBJ1-5 TRBV2 NA 15 TRBD1 CASSGTGYSNQPQHF TGTGCCAGCAGCGGGACAGGTTATAGCAATCAGCCCCAGCATTTT
TRBJ2-7 TRBV7-2 NA 16 NA CASSANSGGHTYEQYF TGTGCCAGCAGCGCTAATTCAGGGGGGCACACCTACGAGCAGTACTTC
TRBJ2-7 TRBV6-5 NA 14 NA CASSYSVYGYEQYF TGTGCCAGCAGTTACTCGGTCTACGGCTACGAGCAGTACTTC
TRBJ2-5 TRBV19 once 15 NA CASSRWGGPTETQYF TGTGCCAGTAGTCGGTGGGGGGGCCCCACCGAGACCCAGTACTTC
TRBJ2-7 TRBV6-6 once 16 TRBD2 CASRDLRLAERYEQYF TGTGCCAGCAGGGACCTTAGACTAGCGGAACGCTACGAGCAGTACTTC
TRBJ1-6 TRBV15 NA 19 NA CATSRVPTGTSSYNSPLHF TGTGCCACCAGCAGAGTCCCCACAGGGACGAGCTCCTATAATTCACCCCTCCACTTT
TRBJ1-2 TRBV7-6 once 14 NA CASSPTVEGSGYTF TGTGCCAGCAGCCCTACCGTGGAGGGCAGTGGCTACACCTTC
TRBJ1-2 TRBV6-6 NA 13 NA CASTNTGDYGYTF TGTGCCAGCACCAACACGGGTGACTATGGCTACACCTTC
TRBJ2-3 TRBV28 few 15 TRBD2 CASSLAGGLTDTQYF TGTGCCAGCAGTTTAGCGGGAGGTCTCACAGATACGCAGTATTTT
TRBJ2-7 TRBV11-1 NA 14 NA CASSRGQTAYEQYF TGTGCCAGCAGCCGCGGACAGACCGCCTACGAGCAGTACTTC
TRBJ2-7 TRBV5-3 NA 15 TRBD2 CARSRTSGSPHEQYF TGTGCCAGAAGCCGGACTAGCGGGAGTCCCCACGAGCAGTACTTC
TRBJ2-6 TRBV15 NA 18 TRBD1 CATSVRQGMGSGANVLTF TGTGCCACCAGCGTCAGACAGGGGATGGGCTCTGGGGCCAACGTCCTGACTTTC
TRBJ2-7 TRBV5-1 NA 12 TRBD1 CASSLDRDEQYF TGCGCCAGCAGCCTCGACAGGGACGAGCAGTACTTC
TRBJ1-1 TRBV18 NA 12 NA CASSLTNTEAFF TGTGCCAGCTCACTAACTAACACTGAAGCTTTCTTT
TRBJ2-1 TRBV2 NA 15 TRBD2 CASNDRTSGYNEQFF TGTGCCAGCAACGATAGGACTAGCGGCTACAATGAGCAGTTCTTC
TRBJ2-2 TRBV7-8 NA 17 NA CASSPPFVGAGTGELFF TGTGCCAGCAGTCCTCCTTTCGTGGGGGCGGGCACCGGGGAGCTGTTTTTT
TRBJ2-7 TRBV7-2 NA 13 TRBD2 CASSVRGTYEQYF TGTGCCAGCAGCGTGCGGGGGACCTACGAGCAGTACTTC
TRBJ1-5 TRBV19 NA 14 NA CASSPGQLHQPQHF TGTGCCAGTAGCCCAGGACAGCTCCATCAGCCCCAGCATTTT
TRBJ2-2 TRBV9 few 14 TRBD2 CASSVGGSTGELFF TGTGCCAGCAGCGTCGGGGGGAGCACCGGGGAGCTGTTTTTT